The rows below give T cell receptor beta chains drawn from one sample of a study of T-cell memory formation after mild COVID-19. Each CDR3 protein is one row after TCRdb ran MiXCR on the 5' RACE reads. The sample consists of 470,000 or so distinct CDR3 sequences, 18% of them appearing once. Sequencing used PBMCs or a T cell subset sorted from them (not recorded which). These receptor sequences come from an adult woman who had mild COVID-19 (a few samples of this study predate the infection). Cell type and time point are not known. CDR3s include the opening cysteine and the closing phenylalanine or tryptophan. Rows give clone size only sometimes, using once, few, many, or a class for an expanded clone.

>once|TRBV14
CASSWTSGGWNEQFF
>many|TRBV14
CASSQAPGNIQYF
>few|TRBV24-1
CATSDGGDYGYTF
>-|TRBV18
CASSPPGKTEAFF
>-|TRBV7-2
CASSLRSPGLNSPLHF
>few|TRBV6-2/TRBV6-3
CASSAGRGYEQYF
>few|TRBV28
CASRSTSGSPDTQYF
>-|TRBV4-1
CASSQVPTSGTSTDTQYF
>-|TRBV5-5
CASSPEDITDTQYF
>few|TRBV6-2/TRBV6-3
CASSSWMGYEQYF
>-|TRBV12-3/TRBV12-4
CASSFKAGARGTDTQYF
>few|TRBV4-1
CASSPPAGGPDTQYF
>few|TRBV5-1
CASFPGEGTDTQYF
>-|TRBV5-1
CASSLVGQGNEQYF
>few|TRBV5-6
CASSPGTSGGWTQYF
>-|TRBV9
CASSVDAGNDAEAFF
>few|TRBV11-1
CASSLENTRAYEQYF
>few|TRBV3-1
CASSPSGTINSPLHF
>few|TRBV24-1
CATSEGLVRNTQYF
>many|TRBV4-1
CASSQATARQNIQYF
>-|TRBV6-4
CASRNTGDSNEKLFF
>many|TRBV6-1
CASSENPLDTQYF
>few|TRBV20-1
CSAGLAGATSTDTQYF
>few|TRBV11-2
CASSSPAGQGIAFF
>-|TRBV9
CASSVHPGGGTEAFF
>-|TRBV10-3
CAISETFTPTVPF
>-|TRBV20-1
CSALLPGTELQETQYF
>many|TRBV5-6
CASSLIVGGYTGELFF
>few|TRBV12-3/TRBV12-4
CASSFGGQSSYEQYF